This paragraph reports one TCR beta chain. Its antigen is unknown. Profiling relied on immunoSEQ multiplex PCR, and the TCRdb table lists in-frame clones only, not all of them. The table includes 15,000 to 20,000 clones, roughly four fifths detected once. Starting 14 to 28 days after autologous transplant, ipilimumab 1 mg/kg was given. This entry comes from a study of ipilimumab plus nivolumab after autologous stem cell transplantation. As for the study in general: DLBCL patients had primary refractory or relapsed disease. Broader study findings: Authors suggest TCR repertoire, Treg phenotype and gut microbiota support further study.

The sequenced sample was PBMCs, obtained in a trial of ipilimumab plus nivolumab as post-transplant consolidation. The receptor was isolated from a male donor with diffuse large B-cell lymphoma.

CDR3 region: CSAGGGFEEAFF. In DNA, the CDR3 is TGCAGCGCTGGAGGGGGGTTTGAAGAAGCTTTCTTT. V is TRBV29-1 and J is TRBJ1-1; D may be TRBD1 (6 bases). The germline V gene has CDR1 SQVTM and CDR2 ANQGSEA. With 7 bases removed from V and 8 bases from J, the gap between germline ends came to 17 bases. This CDR3 comprises 12 residues. The full variable domain, in which reference TRBV29-1 and TRBJ1-1 provide the parts outside the CDR3, is SAVISQKPSRDICQRGTSLTIQCQVDSQVTMMFWYRQQPGQSLTLIATANQGSEATYESGFVIDKFPISRPNLTFSTLTVSNMSPEDSSIYLCSAGGGFEEAFFGQGTRLTVV.